A selection of T cell receptor beta chains follows, all from one sample in a study of CD8 T cells in ankylosing spondylitis. One entry per CDR3 protein, called by TCRdb with MiXCR from the 5' RACE reads. Found here are 250,000 to 400,000 distinct CDR3 sequences, roughly 12% of them singletons; the top ten hold about 10%. The sample was blood, either unsorted or a sorted T cell fraction (not recorded which). These receptors were taken from a female donor with ankylosing spondylitis or in good health (not recorded which). Both conserved end residues are part of each CDR3. Each record gives: V gene, D gene, J gene, clone size, CDR3 protein, CDR3 DNA. D genes are given only for firm matches. Clone size is stated in some rows and not others, as once, few, many or a class when expanded.

V gene: TRBV7-3; D gene: TRBD1; J gene: TRBJ1-1; clone size: -; CDR3 protein: CASSGMDRTEAFF; CDR3 DNA: TGTGCCAGCAGCGGTATGGACAGGACTGAAGCTTTCTTT
V gene: TRBV5-1; D gene: -; J gene: TRBJ2-1; clone size: many; CDR3 protein: CASSLEPSSYNEQFF; CDR3 DNA: TGCGCCAGCAGCTTGGAGCCGAGCTCCTACAATGAGCAGTTCTTC
V gene: TRBV27; D gene: -; J gene: TRBJ2-7; clone size: -; CDR3 protein: CASSLGDRVGEQYF; CDR3 DNA: TGTGCCAGCAGTTTAGGAGACCGGGTAGGCGAGCAGTACTTC
V gene: TRBV20-1; D gene: -; J gene: TRBJ2-2; clone size: many; CDR3 protein: CSARTPGSPGELFF; CDR3 DNA: TGCAGTGCTAGAACTCCAGGGTCCCCCGGGGAGCTGTTTTTT
V gene: TRBV28; D gene: TRBD1; J gene: TRBJ2-4; clone size: many; CDR3 protein: CASNSPGTGVPIQYF; CDR3 DNA: TGTGCCAGCAACTCCCCCGGGACAGGGGTCCCGATTCAGTACTTC
V gene: TRBV6-6; D gene: -; J gene: TRBJ2-1; clone size: few; CDR3 protein: CASTVPAGEQFF; CDR3 DNA: TGTGCCAGCACCGTCCCCGCGGGTGAGCAGTTCTTC
V gene: TRBV5-1; D gene: -; J gene: TRBJ2-6; clone size: -; CDR3 protein: CASSLVLGTGANVLTF; CDR3 DNA: TGCGCCAGCAGCTTGGTTCTGGGGACTGGGGCCAACGTCCTGACTTTC
V gene: TRBV20-1; D gene: -; J gene: TRBJ1-2; clone size: many; CDR3 protein: CSVRKGNGYTF; CDR3 DNA: TGCAGTGTTCGAAAGGGTAATGGCTACACCTTC
V gene: TRBV25-1; D gene: -; J gene: TRBJ1-2; clone size: many; CDR3 protein: CASSKGKPSNYGYTF; CDR3 DNA: TGTGCCAGCAGTAAGGGGAAGCCCAGTAACTATGGCTACACCTTC
V gene: TRBV20-1; D gene: -; J gene: TRBJ2-7; clone size: many; CDR3 protein: CSAPSSYEQYF; CDR3 DNA: TGCAGTGCCCCCTCGAGCTACGAGCAGTACTTC
V gene: TRBV4-2; D gene: TRBD1; J gene: TRBJ2-4; clone size: -; CDR3 protein: CASSRLNRDRVAKNIQYF; CDR3 DNA: TGTGCCAGCAGCCGTCTGAACCGGGACAGGGTGGCCAAAAACATTCAGTACTTC
V gene: TRBV4-3; D gene: -; J gene: TRBJ2-1; clone size: many; CDR3 protein: CASSQDRGDRFF; CDR3 DNA: TGCGCCAGCAGCCAAGATAGGGGGGATCGGTTCTTC
V gene: TRBV27; D gene: -; J gene: TRBJ1-5; clone size: many; CDR3 protein: CASSLTGQGQPQHF; CDR3 DNA: TGTGCCAGCAGTTTAACAGGGCAGGGTCAGCCCCAGCATTTT
V gene: TRBV5-1; D gene: -; J gene: TRBJ2-3; clone size: many; CDR3 protein: CASSWTWADTQYF; CDR3 DNA: TGCGCCAGCAGCTGGACATGGGCAGATACGCAGTATTTT
V gene: TRBV6-2/TRBV6-3; D gene: -; J gene: TRBJ1-5; clone size: few; CDR3 protein: CASSEGRFNQPQHF; CDR3 DNA: TGTGCCAGCAGTGAGGGACGGTTCAATCAGCCCCAGCATTTT
V gene: TRBV5-5; D gene: -; J gene: TRBJ1-1; clone size: -; CDR3 protein: CASSLVQGVNTEAFF; CDR3 DNA: TGTGCCAGCAGCTTGGTGCAGGGAGTGAACACTGAAGCTTTCTTT
V gene: TRBV5-6; D gene: TRBD2; J gene: TRBJ2-7; clone size: few; CDR3 protein: CASSFWTSGGSRNLYEQYF; CDR3 DNA: TGTGCCAGCAGCTTCTGGACTAGCGGGGGGAGCCGAAACCTCTACGAGCAGTACTTC
V gene: TRBV5-1; D gene: -; J gene: TRBJ1-2; clone size: -; CDR3 protein: CASSLGTARDGYTF; CDR3 DNA: TGCGCCAGCAGCTTGGGGACAGCCCGTGATGGCTACACCTTC
V gene: TRBV20-1; D gene: TRBD1; J gene: TRBJ2-5; clone size: -; CDR3 protein: CSTVRGRETQYF; CDR3 DNA: TGCAGTACCGTAAGGGGGCGGGAGACCCAGTACTTC
V gene: TRBV28; D gene: TRBD2; J gene: TRBJ2-7; clone size: -; CDR3 protein: CASSFPSWASGISYEQYF; CDR3 DNA: TGTGCCAGCAGTTTCCCCTCCTGGGCTAGCGGCATATCCTACGAGCAGTACTTC
V gene: TRBV3-1; D gene: -; J gene: TRBJ1-3; clone size: many; CDR3 protein: CASSHHDRTSGNTIYF; CDR3 DNA: TGTGCCAGCAGCCACCATGATCGGACGTCTGGAAACACCATATATTTT
V gene: TRBV20-1; D gene: -; J gene: TRBJ1-5; clone size: many; CDR3 protein: CSASLTLTNSNQPQHF; CDR3 DNA: TGCAGTGCTAGCCTTACACTTACCAATAGCAATCAGCCCCAGCATTTT
V gene: TRBV2; D gene: -; J gene: TRBJ2-3; clone size: -; CDR3 protein: CASSERSGNTDTQYF; CDR3 DNA: TGTGCCAGCAGTGAGAGGAGTGGGAACACAGATACGCAGTATTTT
V gene: TRBV28; D gene: -; J gene: TRBJ2-3; clone size: many; CDR3 protein: CASSSGRPDTQYF; CDR3 DNA: TGTGCCAGCAGTTCCGGACGCCCAGATACGCAGTATTTT
V gene: TRBV12-3/TRBV12-4; D gene: -; J gene: TRBJ1-4; clone size: many; CDR3 protein: CASTSGISTNEKLFF; CDR3 DNA: TGTGCCAGCACGTCAGGGATTTCAACTAATGAAAAACTGTTTTTT
V gene: TRBV5-6; D gene: TRBD1; J gene: TRBJ2-7; clone size: many; CDR3 protein: CASTSRGQLYF; CDR3 DNA: TGTGCCAGCACTTCGAGGGGACAGTTGTACTTC
V gene: TRBV5-1; D gene: -; J gene: TRBJ2-2; clone size: many; CDR3 protein: CASSFTTPTGELFF; CDR3 DNA: TGCGCCAGCAGCTTCACCACACCAACCGGGGAGCTGTTTTTT
V gene: TRBV20-1; D gene: -; J gene: TRBJ2-5; clone size: many; CDR3 protein: CSARVHKQETQYF; CDR3 DNA: TGCAGTGCTAGAGTCCACAAGCAAGAGACCCAGTACTTC
V gene: TRBV7-2; D gene: -; J gene: TRBJ1-2; clone size: -; CDR3 protein: CASSSRDVGYSF; CDR3 DNA: TGTGCCAGCAGCTCCAGGGATGTCGGCTACTCCTTC
V gene: TRBV7-9; D gene: -; J gene: TRBJ2-7; clone size: many; CDR3 protein: CASSLRRVSYEQYF; CDR3 DNA: TGTGCCAGCAGCTTGCGTCGGGTGTCCTACGAGCAGTACTTC
V gene: TRBV28; D gene: -; J gene: TRBJ2-1; clone size: -; CDR3 protein: CASSLLTGGLFNEQFF; CDR3 DNA: TGTGCCAGCAGTTTATTGACGGGGGGCCTTTTCAATGAGCAGTTCTTC
V gene: TRBV9; D gene: -; J gene: TRBJ1-4; clone size: many; CDR3 protein: CASSVATGTNEKLFF; CDR3 DNA: TGTGCCAGCAGCGTAGCGACAGGAACTAATGAAAAACTGTTTTTT
V gene: TRBV15; D gene: -; J gene: TRBJ1-5; clone size: many; CDR3 protein: CATSFNRAGSNQPQHF; CDR3 DNA: TGTGCCACCAGCTTCAACAGGGCTGGAAGCAATCAGCCCCAGCATTTT
V gene: TRBV7-2; D gene: -; J gene: TRBJ1-2; clone size: many; CDR3 protein: CASSLRSGSDYGYTF; CDR3 DNA: TGTGCCAGCAGCTTACGGTCGGGGTCGGACTATGGCTACACCTTC
V gene: TRBV20-1; D gene: -; J gene: TRBJ1-3; clone size: many; CDR3 protein: CSARDRRGNGNTIYF; CDR3 DNA: TGCAGTGCTAGAGACCGACGGGGAAACGGAAACACCATATATTTT
V gene: TRBV18; D gene: -; J gene: TRBJ1-1; clone size: few; CDR3 protein: CASSPQGLTEAFF; CDR3 DNA: TGTGCCAGCTCACCACAGGGACTCACTGAAGCTTTCTTT
V gene: TRBV12-3/TRBV12-4; D gene: TRBD1; J gene: TRBJ1-5; clone size: many; CDR3 protein: CASTYGTGGSSQPQHF; CDR3 DNA: TGTGCCAGCACCTACGGGACAGGGGGCTCGAGTCAGCCCCAGCATTTT
V gene: TRBV15; D gene: -; J gene: TRBJ2-1; clone size: many; CDR3 protein: CATSREEAGYNEQFF; CDR3 DNA: TGTGCCACCAGCAGAGAAGAGGCAGGGTACAATGAGCAGTTCTTC
V gene: TRBV5-1; D gene: -; J gene: TRBJ2-2; clone size: many; CDR3 protein: CASSLPQFSTGELFF; CDR3 DNA: TGCGCCAGCAGCTTGCCACAGTTCAGCACCGGGGAGCTGTTTTTT
V gene: TRBV5-1; D gene: -; J gene: TRBJ1-1; clone size: -; CDR3 protein: CASSLAGYTEAFF; CDR3 DNA: TGCGCCAGCAGCTTGGCGGGGTACACTGAAGCTTTCTTT
V gene: TRBV7-9; D gene: -; J gene: TRBJ2-5; clone size: many; CDR3 protein: CASSLGGRLETQYF; CDR3 DNA: TGTGCCAGCAGCTTAGGCGGACGGTTGGAGACCCAGTACTTC
V gene: TRBV20-1; D gene: TRBD2; J gene: TRBJ2-1; clone size: few; CDR3 protein: CSGRLASGYNEQFF; CDR3 DNA: TGCAGCGGCCGGTTGGCTAGCGGTTACAATGAGCAGTTCTTC
V gene: TRBV6-1; D gene: TRBD1; J gene: TRBJ1-1; clone size: few; CDR3 protein: CASSFRTGGTEAFF; CDR3 DNA: TGTGCCAGCAGCTTCCGGACAGGGGGCACTGAAGCTTTCTTT
V gene: TRBV20-1; D gene: TRBD2; J gene: TRBJ2-7; clone size: -; CDR3 protein: CSARGTSGHEQYF; CDR3 DNA: TGCAGTGCTAGAGGGACTAGCGGACACGAGCAGTACTTC